Listed below are T cell receptor beta chains from one sample, sequenced in a study of T cell responses to AZD1222 COVID-19 vaccine. Here immunoSEQ multiplex PCR was the method, and the copy in TCRdb shows in-frame clones only, minus some. The sample lists about 56,000 clones; 80% to 90% were seen once. The sequencing here drew on peripheral blood, taken 28 days after the second AZD1222 dose. Receptors originate from an adult who received the AZD1222 COVID-19 vaccine. The CDR3 runs from the conserved cysteine through the conserved F or W. D genes are given only for firm matches. Expanded clones are given a class, and other clones once, few, many or no size at all.

clone_size | d_call | j_call | v_call | cdr3_aa | cdr3_nt
- | - | TRBJ1-5 | TRBV27 | CASSLSRPSNQPQHF | TGTGCCAGCAGTTTATCGCGGCCGTCCAATCAGCCCCAGCATTTT
- | TRBD1 | TRBJ1-2 | TRBV12-3/TRBV12-4 | CASSSGTGMGYTF | TGTGCCAGCAGTTCCGGGACAGGGATGGGCTACACCTTC
- | - | TRBJ1-6 | TRBV6-5 | CASSYSGGLGSPLHF | TGTGCCAGCAGTTACTCGGGGGGTCTCGGATCACCCCTCCACTTT
once | TRBD2 | TRBJ2-1 | TRBV7-9 | CASSSESGRAYNEQFF | TGTGCCAGCAGCTCGGAAAGCGGGAGGGCCTACAATGAGCAGTTCTTC
- | - | TRBJ1-3 | TRBV9 | CASSPSNSGNTIYF | TGTGCCAGCAGCCCCTCGAACTCTGGAAACACCATATATTTT
- | TRBD1 | TRBJ1-1 | TRBV6-5 | CASSYSGTANTEAFF | TGTGCCAGCAGTTACTCAGGGACAGCGAACACTGAAGCTTTCTTT
- | TRBD2 | TRBJ2-7 | TRBV19 | CASSATGLAGSYEQYF | TGTGCCAGTAGTGCCACGGGACTAGCGGGATCCTACGAGCAGTACTTC
once | TRBD1 | TRBJ1-4 | TRBV6-5 | CASSRQGTNEKLFF | TGTGCCAGCAGCCGACAGGGGACTAATGAAAAACTGTTTTTT
- | - | TRBJ2-3 | TRBV5-1 | CASSFRPLVPSARLNTDTQYF | TGCGCCAGCAGCTTCAGGCCCCTGGTACCTAGCGCCCGACTTAACACAGATACGCAGTATTTT
- | - | TRBJ2-7 | TRBV18 | CASSPPAAVYEQYF | TGTGCCAGCTCACCACCGGCAGCGGTGTACGAGCAGTACTTC
few | TRBD2 | TRBJ2-5 | TRBV19 | CASSGGSGETQYF | TGTGCCAGTTCGGGGGGGTCGGGGGAGACCCAGTACTTC
- | TRBD2 | TRBJ2-5 | TRBV5-1 | CASSQTSGQETQYF | TGCGCCAGCAGCCAAACTAGCGGGCAAGAGACCCAGTACTTC
- | - | TRBJ2-7 | TRBV6-5 | CASSYSGEDGYEQYF | TGTGCCAGCAGTTACTCCGGCGAGGACGGCTACGAGCAGTACTTC
once | - | TRBJ1-2 | TRBV7-8 | CASSLPMTEPAMGYTF | TGTGCCAGCAGCTTGCCGATGACAGAGCCAGCTATGGGCTACACCTTC
- | TRBD1 | TRBJ1-1 | TRBV28 | CASTQGSSMNTEAFF | TGTGCCAGCACACAGGGGTCTTCCATGAACACTGAAGCTTTCTTT